Listed here are 8 T cell receptor beta chains from one sample, sequenced in a study of Ad26.COV2.S vaccination and SARS-CoV-2 variants. The protocol was immunoSEQ multiplex PCR, while the TCRdb copy is restricted to in-frame clones and leaves out a portion. The sample holds more than 40,000 clones, about 80% seen once. Sequencing was performed on peripheral blood, taken after recovery from COVID-19. These receptors came from a human donor who had recovered from COVID-19.

The chain joins TRBV6-1 to TRBJ1-5; unclear D gene. CDR3 size: 13 residues. Germline V gene sequence: CDR1 MNHNS, CDR2 SASEGT. Trimming shortened V by 0 bases and J by 7 bases, and 7 bases separated the two germline ends. The CDR3 bases are TGTGCCAGCAGTGAAGCCGGGAAGCAGCCCCAGCATTTT. It encodes CASSEAGKQPQHF.

This clone was picked up a small number of times. This chain joins TRBV3-1 (or the pseudogene TRBV3-2) and TRBJ1-2; 8 nucleotides line up with TRBD1. The V gene's germline CDR1 is LGHDT and CDR2 YNNKEL (reference sequence). The V segment lost 1 base and the J segment 8 bases; nucleotides outside the gene matches: 3. CDR3 size: 13 residues. The CDR3, as DNA: TGTGCCAGCAGCCAAGGCTGGGACAGGGGCTACACCTTC. This translates into CASSQGWDRGYTF.

The chain uses TRBV6-5 and TRBJ1-1; D is uncertain. The germline V and J ends were trimmed by 8 bases and 0 bases, with 10 bases remaining between them. CDR1 and CDR2 (germline): MNHEY, SVGAGI. This CDR3 contains 13 residues. The CDR3 nucleotides are TGTGCCAGCGCCACTCAGCTGAACACTGAAGCTTTCTTT. Its protein product is CASATQLNTEAFF.

The CDR3 spells CASSLIPRTETQYF. The CDR3 DNA reads as TGTGCCAGCTCACTGATCCCTAGGACCGAGACCCAGTACTTC. The gene calls are TRBV18 and TRBJ2-5; no reliable D call. The CDR3 totals 14 residues. Germline-derived CDR1 and CDR2 are KGHSH and LQKENI. V was pared by 4 bases and J by 5 bases, with 14 bases between.

This chain uses TRBV24-1 with TRBJ2-3; TRBD2 aligns across 13 bases. This CDR3 is 18 amino acids long. Germline CDR1 and CDR2: KGHDR and SFDVKD. V gave up 0 bases and J gave up 0 bases; unmatched junction bases: 2. In DNA form, the CDR3 reads TGTGCCACCAGTGATTTGATGGGACTAGCGGGAAGCACAGATACGCAGTATTTT. As protein: CATSDLMGLAGSTDTQYF.

The rearrangement joins TRBV25-1 to TRBJ2-5; no clear D gene. The V and J ends lost 5 bases and 5 bases respectively, with 15 bases between them. Germline CDR1 reads MGHDK; CDR2 reads SYGVNS. The CDR3 has 14 residues. CDR3: CASSFTRALETQYF. CDR3 nucleotide sequence: TGTGCCAGCAGTTTCACCCGGGCTTTGGAGACCCAGTACTTC.

The rearrangement uses TRBV24-1 and TRBJ1-1; D is ambiguous. Per germline, CDR1 KGHDR and CDR2 SFDVKD. Between the trimmed V and J ends, which lost 6 bases and 1 base, there was a span of 8 bases. This CDR3 region has 13 residues. CDR3 residues: CATSLTGNTEAFF. CDR3 bases: TGTGCCACCAGTCTAACGGGGAACACTGAAGCTTTCTTT.

This chain connects TRBV12-5 to TRBJ2-7; TRBD1 agrees at 7 bases. J lost 2 bases, V lost 4 bases, and 11 bases had no gene match. The CDR3 runs 16 residues. CDR1 is LGHNT, CDR2 FRNRAP, per germline. CDR3 sequence (DNA): TGTGCTAGTGGTTCTGACCCGGGACAGCTAACCTACGAGCAGTACTTC. It encodes CASGSDPGQLTYEQYF. The full variable domain, in which reference TRBV12-5 and TRBJ2-7 provide the parts outside the CDR3, is DARVTQTPRHKVTEMGQEVTMRCQPILGHNTVFWYRQTMMQGLELLAYFRNRAPLDDSGMPKDRFSAEMPDATLATLKIQPSEPRDSAVYFCASGSDPGQLTYEQYFGPGTRLTVT.